The clone carrying this T cell receptor (beta chain) was observed once. The target antigen is unknown. The record originates from a study of cytomegalovirus exposure and HLA in healthy donors. V was pared by 4 bases and J by 1 base, with 18 bases of the junction left unmatched. There are 19 residues in the CDR3. Germline assignment: CDR1 SGHRS and CDR2 YFSETQ. General study points: The finding came from a later analysis; first-cohort TCR clusters tended to co-occur in the roughly 110 validation repertoires. The investigators catalogued some 150 TCR beta chains as cytomegalovirus-associated. Most TCR sequences showed up rarely, but some public TCRs showed up in many donors.

Method: immunoSEQ multiplex PCR; TCRdb's copy keeps in-frame clones and lacks some. This sample yields over 120,000 clones, of which approximately 90% are seen a single time; about 6.7% belongs to the top ten. This chain links TRBV5-1 with TRBJ2-7, with TRBD2 identical over 9 bases. The sequenced material came from PBMCs. This sequence was found in a woman in her twenties or thirties in good health and CMV-seropositive. Here the CDR3 reads CASSILPGWSGGPSYEQYF. The CDR3 nucleotides read TGCGCCAGCAGCATCCTCCCCGGGTGGAGCGGGGGGCCGTCCTACGAGCAGTACTTC. The full variable domain, in which reference TRBV5-1 and TRBJ2-7 provide the parts outside the CDR3, is KAGVTQTPRYLIKTRGQQVTLSCSPISGHRSVSWYQQTPGQGLQFLFEYFSETQRNKGNFPGRFSGRQFSNSRSEMNVSTLELGDSALYLCASSILPGWSGGPSYEQYFGPGTRLTVT.